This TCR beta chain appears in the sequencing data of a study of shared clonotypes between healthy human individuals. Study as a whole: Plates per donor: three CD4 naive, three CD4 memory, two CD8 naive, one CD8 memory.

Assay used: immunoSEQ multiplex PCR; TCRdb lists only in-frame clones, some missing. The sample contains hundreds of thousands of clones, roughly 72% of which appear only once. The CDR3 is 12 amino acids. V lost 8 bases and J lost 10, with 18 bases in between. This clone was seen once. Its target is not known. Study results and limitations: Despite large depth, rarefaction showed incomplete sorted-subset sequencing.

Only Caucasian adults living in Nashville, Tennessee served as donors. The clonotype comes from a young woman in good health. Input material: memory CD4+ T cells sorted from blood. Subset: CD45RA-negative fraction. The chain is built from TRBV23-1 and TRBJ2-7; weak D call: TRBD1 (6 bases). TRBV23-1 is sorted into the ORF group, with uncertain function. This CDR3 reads CASATGLAQQYF. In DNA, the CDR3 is TGCGCCAGCGCCACAGGGTTGGCTCAACAGTACTTC.